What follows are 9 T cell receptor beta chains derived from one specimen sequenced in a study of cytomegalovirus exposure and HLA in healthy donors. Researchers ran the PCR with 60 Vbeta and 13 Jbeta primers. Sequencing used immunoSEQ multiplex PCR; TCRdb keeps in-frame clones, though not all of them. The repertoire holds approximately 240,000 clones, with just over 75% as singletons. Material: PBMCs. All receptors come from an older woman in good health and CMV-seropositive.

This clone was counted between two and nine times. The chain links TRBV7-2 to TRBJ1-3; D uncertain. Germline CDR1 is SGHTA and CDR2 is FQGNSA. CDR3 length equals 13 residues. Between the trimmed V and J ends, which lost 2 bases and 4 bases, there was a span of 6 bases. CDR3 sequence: CASSLRRGNTIYF. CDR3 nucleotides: TGTGCCAGCAGCTTACGGAGGGGAAACACCATATATTTT.

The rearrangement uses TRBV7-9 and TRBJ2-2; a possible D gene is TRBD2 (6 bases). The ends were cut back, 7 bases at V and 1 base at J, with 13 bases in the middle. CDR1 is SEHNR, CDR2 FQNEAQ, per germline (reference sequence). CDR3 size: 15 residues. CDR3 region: CASTQGAGNTGELFF. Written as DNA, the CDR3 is TGTGCCAGCACCCAAGGAGCGGGGAACACCGGGGAGCTGTTTTTT.

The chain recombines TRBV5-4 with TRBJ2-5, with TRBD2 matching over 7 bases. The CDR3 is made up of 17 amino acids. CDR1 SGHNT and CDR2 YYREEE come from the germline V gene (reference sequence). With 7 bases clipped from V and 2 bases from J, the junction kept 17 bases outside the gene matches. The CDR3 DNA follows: TGTGCCAGCGCCCCGGACTTACGGGGGGTACAACAAGAGACCCAGTACTTC. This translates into CASAPDLRGVQQETQYF.

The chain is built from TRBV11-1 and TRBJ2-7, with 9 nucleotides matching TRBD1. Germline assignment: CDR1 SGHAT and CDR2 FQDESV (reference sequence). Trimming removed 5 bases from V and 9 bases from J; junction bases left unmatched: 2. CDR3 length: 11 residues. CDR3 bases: TGTGCCAGCAGCCAGGACAGGGGGCAGTACTTC. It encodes CASSQDRGQYF.

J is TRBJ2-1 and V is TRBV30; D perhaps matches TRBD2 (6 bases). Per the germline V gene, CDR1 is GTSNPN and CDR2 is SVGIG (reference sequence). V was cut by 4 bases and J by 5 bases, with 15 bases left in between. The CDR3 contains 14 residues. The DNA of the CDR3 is TGTGCCTGGATTCGGAGGGGCGGTGACAATGAGCAGTTCTTC. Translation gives CAWIRRGGDNEQFF.

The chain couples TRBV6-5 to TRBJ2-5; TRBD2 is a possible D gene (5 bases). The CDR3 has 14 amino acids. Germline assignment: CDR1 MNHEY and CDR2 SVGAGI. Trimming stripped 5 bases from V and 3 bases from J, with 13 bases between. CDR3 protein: CASSPPGLEETQYF. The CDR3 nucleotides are TGTGCCAGCAGTCCCCCGGGGTTAGAAGAGACCCAGTACTTC.

The CDR3, as DNA: TGTGCTAGTGGAACAGGGGTTGAGGATGAGCAGTTCTTC. Translation gives CASGTGVEDEQFF. This sequence joins TRBV12-5 and TRBJ2-1, with 7 bases fitting TRBD1. The germline gives CDR1 LGHNT, CDR2 FRNRAP. The CDR3 spans 13 residues. Unmatched junction bases numbered 7, after V lost 6 bases and J lost 8 bases.

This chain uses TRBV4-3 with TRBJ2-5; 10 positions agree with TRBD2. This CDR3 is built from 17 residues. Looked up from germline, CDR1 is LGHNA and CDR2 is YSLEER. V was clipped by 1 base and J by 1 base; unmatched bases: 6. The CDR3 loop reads CASSQAPAGGIQETQYF. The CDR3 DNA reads TGCGCCAGCAGCCAAGCCCCAGCGGGGGGGATCCAAGAGACCCAGTACTTC.

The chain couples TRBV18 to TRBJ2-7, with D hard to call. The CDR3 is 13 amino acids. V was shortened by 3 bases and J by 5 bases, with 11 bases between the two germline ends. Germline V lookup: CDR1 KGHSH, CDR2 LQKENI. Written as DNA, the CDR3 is TGTGCCAGCTCACCTCCGGGTTCCAACGAGCAGTACTTC. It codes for CASSPPGSNEQYF.